This TCR beta chain is drawn from a study of lung T cells in sarcoidosis with Löfgren's syndrome. TCRdb passed the reads through MiXCR, listing each CDR3 protein once. The data contain 15,000 to 25,000 distinct CDR3 sequences, around a fifth of them singletons. CDR1 MGHDK and CDR2 SYGVNS come from the germline V gene. V shed 1 base and J shed 0 bases, with 16 bases lying between them. This CDR3 has 19 amino acids. The table lists this clonotype with many counts. This receptor was obtained from a human donor with sarcoidosis (Löfgren's syndrome or another form), or a control subject (not recorded which). Sequencing was carried out using CD4+ T cells from bronchoalveolar lavage. This sequence joins TRBV25-1 and TRBJ2-6; D is possibly TRBD1 or TRBD2 (5 bases each). For the CDR3, the DNA is TGTGCCAGCAGTGAATGGTTGGGGACGGCGAGCTCTGGGGCCAACGTCCTGACTTTC. Its translation is CASSEWLGTASSGANVLTF.